The 9 T cell receptor beta chains given below trace back to one sample, sequenced in a study of cytomegalovirus exposure and HLA in healthy donors. A multiplex PCR was run with 60 Vbeta primers and 13 Jbeta primers. TCRdb keeps only in-frame clones here, not all; method: immunoSEQ multiplex PCR. The sample has roughly 100,000 clones; approximately 72% are singletons. The sequencing input was PBMCs. All receptors come from a man aged 30 to 45 in good health and CMV-seronegative.

The chain has TRBV18 and TRBJ2-1; D is unresolved. Trimming left V 3 bases short and J 7 bases short, with 13 bases between. Germline CDR1 reads KGHSH; CDR2 reads LQKENI. This CDR3 is built from 14 residues. CDR3 coding DNA: TGTGCCAGCTCACCTGGTGCTAGTTCGAATGAGCAGTTCTTC. The encoded protein is CASSPGASSNEQFF.

This chain uses TRBV5-4 with TRBJ2-7; 12 positions match TRBD2. Germline CDR1 reads SGHNT; CDR2 reads YYREEE (reference sequence). The CDR3 runs to 14 residues. V shed 4 bases, J shed 6 bases, and the junction held 5 bases outside the gene matches. The DNA of the CDR3 is TGTGCCAGCAGCCGGACTAGCGGGGTTCGCGAGCAGTACTTC. This gives the protein CASSRTSGVREQYF.

The V gene is TRBV2, the J gene TRBJ2-1; 8 bases are a match to TRBD2. Trimming removed 8 bases from V and 1 base from J; junction bases left unmatched: 4. Germline CDR1 SNHLY, CDR2 FYNNEI. The CDR3 runs 14 residues. CDR3 bases: TGTGCCAGCGGGAGCGGGGGTTCCTACAATGAGCAGTTCTTC. As protein: CASGSGGSYNEQFF.

The rearrangement uses TRBV5-4 and TRBJ2-1; 13 nucleotides match TRBD2. The V gene's germline CDR1 is SGHNT and CDR2 YYREEE (reference sequence). V trimming: 4 bases; J trimming: 6 bases; junction bases outside the gene matches: 4. This CDR3 contains 15 residues. This CDR3 reads CASSPGTSGINEQFF. The CDR3 nucleotides are TGTGCCAGCAGCCCCGGGACTAGCGGGATCAATGAGCAGTTCTTC.

The V gene is TRBV5-6, the J gene TRBJ1-1; tentatively, D is TRBD1 (5 bases). CDR3 length: 15 residues. The V end lost 4 bases, the J end lost 10 bases, and 23 bases lay between the germline ends. In germline, CDR1 is SGHDT, CDR2 YYEEEE. CDR3 sequence reads: CASSRDSPTARGAFF. DNA for the CDR3: TGTGCCAGCAGCCGGGACTCCCCTACGGCTAGAGGAGCTTTCTTT.

This clone was seen a handful of times. The chain recombines TRBV28 with TRBJ2-4, with D possibly being TRBD1 (6 bases). The germline CDR1 and CDR2 sequences are MDHEN and SYDVKM. V lost 6 bases, J lost 6 bases, and 6 bases lay in between. CDR3 length equals 11 residues. The CDR3 bases are TGTGCCAGCAGGGACAGAAACATTCAGTACTTC. Encoded protein: CASRDRNIQYF.

For the CDR3, the DNA is TGTGCCAGCAGCTTAAGGGGGGGCCACAATGAAAAACTGTTTTTT. It is translated as CASSLRGGHNEKLFF. V usage is TRBV7-3 and J usage is TRBJ1-4; D is possibly TRBD1 (6 bases). The germline V gene has CDR1 SGHTA and CDR2 FQGTGA. V was clipped by 1 base and J by 5 bases, with 11 bases between them. This CDR3 is built from 15 residues.

This clone was observed a few times. The J gene is TRBJ1-2, the V gene TRBV4-2; the D is unclear. Germline CDR1 is LGHNA and CDR2 is YNFKEQ. Trimming removed 4 bases from V and 5 bases from J, with 11 bases in between. The CDR3 spans 13 residues. Here the CDR3 reads CASSPLHGYGYTF. The CDR3, as DNA: TGTGCCAGCAGCCCACTCCACGGGTATGGCTACACCTTC.

The chain couples TRBV28 to TRBJ2-7, with D perhaps matching TRBD2 (6 bases). The CDR3 totals 12 residues. In germline, CDR1 is MDHEN, CDR2 SYDVKM. The germline V and J ends were trimmed by 7 bases and 6 bases, with 13 bases remaining between them. Here the CDR3 DNA reads TGTGCCAGCACAGGAGGGCCCATCGAGCAGTACTTC. Translation gives CASTGGPIEQYF.